The sequence of this T cell receptor (beta chain) was determined in a study of blood T cell repertoires in COVID-19. CDR3 length: 14 residues. Germline CDR1 and CDR2: MDHEN and SYDVKM. V was clipped by 5 bases and J by 6 bases; unmatched bases: 6. Using immunoSEQ multiplex PCR, the repertoire was profiled, and TCRdb retains in-frame clones only, with some absent. The profile shows about 52,000 clones, roughly 83% of them singletons. This chain uses TRBV28 with TRBJ2-7, with 11 bases that match TRBD1. Material: peripheral blood. The TCR comes from a woman of 80 years or more with acute or convalescent COVID-19. DNA of the CDR3: TGTGCCAGCAGTCCCGGGACAGGGGGTCTCGAGCAGTACTTC. Its protein is CASSPGTGGLEQYF.